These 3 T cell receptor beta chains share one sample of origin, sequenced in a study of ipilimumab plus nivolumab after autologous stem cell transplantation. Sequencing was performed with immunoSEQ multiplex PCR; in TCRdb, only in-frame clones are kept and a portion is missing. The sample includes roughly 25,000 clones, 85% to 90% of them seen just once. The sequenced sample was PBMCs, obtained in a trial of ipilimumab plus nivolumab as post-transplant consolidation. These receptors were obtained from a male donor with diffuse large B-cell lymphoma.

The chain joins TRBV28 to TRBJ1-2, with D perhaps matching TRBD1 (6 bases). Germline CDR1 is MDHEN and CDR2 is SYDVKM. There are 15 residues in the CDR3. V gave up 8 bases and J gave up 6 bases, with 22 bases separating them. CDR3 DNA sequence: TGTGCCAGCGAATCACGAGGGATGGGGGGCAATGGCTACACCTTC. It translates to CASESRGMGGNGYTF.

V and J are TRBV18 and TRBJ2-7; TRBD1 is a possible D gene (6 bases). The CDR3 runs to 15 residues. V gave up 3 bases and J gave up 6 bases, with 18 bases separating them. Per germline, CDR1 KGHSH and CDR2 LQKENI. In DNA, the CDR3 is TGTGCCAGCTCACCCCTCCGGGACACAAGCGGCGAGCAGTACTTC. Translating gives CASSPLRDTSGEQYF.

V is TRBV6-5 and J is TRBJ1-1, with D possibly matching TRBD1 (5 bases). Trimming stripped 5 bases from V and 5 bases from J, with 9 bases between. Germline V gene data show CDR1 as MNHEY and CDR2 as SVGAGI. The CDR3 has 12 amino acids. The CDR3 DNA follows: TGTGCCAGCAGTGAAAGGGGTACTGAAGCTTTCTTT. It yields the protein CASSERGTEAFF.